This TCR beta chain comes out of a study of shared clonotypes between healthy human individuals. This clone turned up a few times. Its antigen is undetermined. The CDR3 is made up of 12 amino acids. Germline lookup yields CDR1 MNHEY and CDR2 SMNVEV (reference sequence). V was clipped by 3 bases and J by 4 bases, with 7 bases between them. The repertoire was sequenced with immunoSEQ multiplex PCR; TCRdb's copy has only in-frame clones and lacks some. Of 450,000 to 500,000 clones listed, approximately 80% were seen once; the top ten hold 12%. Study-wide results and caveats: Measured sharing among donors was expected to vary with sequencing depth.

The sample comprised PBMCs. The V gene is TRBV27, the J gene TRBJ2-7; D gene ambiguous. The TCR sequence derives from a woman aged 35 to 49 in good health. Some clones in this sample may be carry-over from other donors' samples. Here the CDR3 DNA reads TGTGCCAGCAGTTTGAGAGGATACGAGCAGTACTTC. Amino acids: CASSLRGYEQYF.